This is a list of T cell receptor beta chains from one sample in a study of neoadjuvant nivolumab and ipilimumab in lung cancer. Sequencing was performed with immunoSEQ multiplex PCR; in TCRdb, only in-frame clones are kept and a portion is missing. The sample shows 10,000 or so clones, approximately 75% of them seen only once. Material: tumor tissue, obtained after neoadjuvant nivolumab, alone or with ipilimumab, at or shortly before surgery. All receptors come from an adult with non-small cell lung cancer. Both conserved end residues are trimmed from each CDR3. The order of the fields is V gene, clone size, J gene, CDR3 protein. Size is stated for part of the rows, as once, few or many counts, or as a class when the clone is expanded.

TRBV28,NA,TRBJ2-6,ASSNTGSGANVLT
TRBV28,NA,TRBJ1-1,ASSLFHWTGKNTEAF
TRBV29-1,NA,TRBJ1-2,SVPSWDSGAYGYT
TRBV7-2,few,TRBJ2-7,ASSLAAISSSYEQY
TRBV10-1,NA,TRBJ1-4,ASSETTHRGPEKLF
TRBV30,NA,TRBJ1-5,AWSGGTRGGNQPQH
TRBV18,NA,TRBJ1-1,ASSPPWQEAF
TRBV7-2,NA,TRBJ2-7,ASSTGASGGDEQY
TRBV4-1,NA,TRBJ2-3,ASSQVGRADTQY
TRBV18,NA,TRBJ2-2,ASSRGPGGTGELF
TRBV5-1,NA,TRBJ2-1,ASYPGLRNEQF
TRBV27,NA,TRBJ2-7,ASNSFQGNTYEQY
TRBV7-2,NA,TRBJ2-7,ASSETRGEQY
TRBV9,NA,TRBJ2-7,ASSVEPSYEQY
TRBV2,NA,TRBJ2-7,ASRRLAGGIYEQY
TRBV5-1,NA,TRBJ1-2,ASSLNPGAGGYT
TRBV29-1,few,TRBJ1-2,SVVSVANYGYT
TRBV7-8,NA,TRBJ2-3,ASSLGTSFGTQY